These 26 T cell receptor beta chains came from one sample sequenced in a study of shared clonotypes between healthy human individuals. Positively selected for CCR7, the CD45RO-negative cells used as naive CD8 cells excluded terminally differentiated effector memory CD45RA+ cells. Repertoires were generated with immunoSEQ multiplex PCR, while TCRdb's copy carries only in-frame clones and drops some. The table lists roughly 1,800,000 clones, approximately 94% of them singletons, with less than 1.5% in the top ten. Sequencing was performed on naive CD8+ T cells sorted from blood. These receptors originate from a young man in good health.

This clone has just one count. Other DNA sequences in this sample translate to the same CDR3. The rearrangement joins TRBV29-1 to TRBJ2-7; 9 nucleotides agree with TRBD2. J gave up 0 bases and V 2 bases, and 2 bases lay outside the gene matches. The germline CDR1 and CDR2 sequences are SQVTM and ANQGSEA. The CDR3 totals 14 residues. The CDR3: CSVESSGSSYEQYF. The CDR3 bases are TGCAGCGTTGAAAGTAGCGGGAGCTCCTACGAGCAGTACTTC.

Only one count was recorded for this clone. The V call is TRBV6-5, the J call TRBJ2-7; unclear D gene. V lost 5 bases and J 2 bases, leaving 10 bases between the germline ends. There are 13 residues in the CDR3. CDR1 is MNHEY and CDR2 is SVGAGI in the germline V gene. The CDR3 reads CASSDDAAYEQYF. The CDR3 DNA sequence: TGTGCCAGCAGTGACGACGCCGCCTACGAGCAGTACTTC.

The chain joins TRBV28 to TRBJ2-7; 7 bases are shared with TRBD1. This CDR3 spans 18 amino acids. Unmatched junction bases numbered 13, after V lost 2 bases and J lost 0 bases. Germline CDR1 and CDR2: MDHEN and SYDVKM. The CDR3 region has the DNA TGTGCCAGCAGTTTACCACCGGGACAGCCACTTCTCTCCTACGAGCAGTACTTC. Its protein is CASSLPPGQPLLSYEQYF.

About this clone: A junction end diverges from the germline sequence, so it may reflect a read error. The chain links TRBV11-2 to TRBJ1-6, with D unresolved. The CDR3 runs 13 residues. Per germline, CDR1 SGHAT and CDR2 FQNNGV. As DNA, the CDR3 is TGTGCCAGCAGCTTAGGTGGTTCGGTACAGACGAACTTT. It specifies CASSLGGSVQTNF.

The chain employs TRBV13 and TRBJ2-2; TRBD2 agrees at 10 bases. The V gene's germline CDR1 is PRHDT and CDR2 FYEKMQ (reference sequence). CDR3 length: 17 amino acids. The trim removed 0 bases at V and 3 bases at J, leaving 4 bases unmatched. The CDR3 loop is CASSLGLAGAYTGELFF. The CDR3 coding sequence is TGTGCCAGCAGCTTAGGGCTAGCGGGAGCGTACACCGGGGAGCTGTTTTTT.

The chain carries TRBV28 and TRBJ2-1; 14 positions agree with TRBD2. The V and J ends lost 4 bases and 4 bases, in that order; junction bases with no gene match: 0. CDR1 and CDR2 from the germline V gene are MDHEN and SYDVKM. The CDR3 is made up of 15 amino acids. The CDR3 region has the DNA TGTGCCAGCAGTTGGACTAGCGGGGGGTACAATGAGCAGTTCTTC. As protein: CASSWTSGGYNEQFF.

This chain links TRBV7-9 with TRBJ2-7, with TRBD2 identical over 15 bases. The ends lost 5 bases at V and 5 bases at J; junction bases unmatched: 4. There are 15 residues in the CDR3. The V gene's germline CDR1 is SEHNR and CDR2 FQNEAQ (reference sequence). DNA of the CDR3: TGTGCCAGCAGCCCCGGGACTAGCGGGGGGAACGAGCAGTACTTC. Protein sequence: CASSPGTSGGNEQYF.

The chain uses TRBV30 and TRBJ1-2, with D maybe TRBD1 (5 bases). CDR1 GTSNPN and CDR2 SVGIG come from the germline V gene (reference sequence). V was trimmed by 2 bases and J by 4 bases, leaving 11 bases between them. CDR3 length equals 13 residues. CDR3 residues: CAWSPRQIYGYTF. In nucleotides, the CDR3 is TGTGCCTGGAGTCCCCGACAGATCTATGGCTACACCTTC.

Concerning this clone: This likely reflects a read error, since a far larger clone is one base away. The sample has other DNA sequences that encode this CDR3 too. This chain connects TRBV7-9 to TRBJ2-3; D not certain. Germline V lookup: CDR1 SEHNR, CDR2 FQNEAQ (reference sequence). V dropped 1 base and J dropped 4 bases, with 3 bases sitting between them. The CDR3 has 12 residues. CDR3 region: CASSLESDTQYF. The DNA for the CDR3 is TGTGCCAGCAGCTTAGAGTCAGATACGCAGTATTTT.

This clone came up once. The rearrangement uses TRBV13 and TRBJ2-2, with 7 positions matching TRBD2. CDR1 and CDR2 (germline): PRHDT, FYEKMQ (reference sequence). The CDR3 length is 17 residues. V lost 2 bases, J lost 3 bases, and 9 bases stayed unmatched. The chain's CDR3 is CASSLNLAERDTGELFF. The CDR3 nucleotides read TGTGCCAGCAGCTTAAACCTAGCGGAGCGGGACACCGGGGAGCTGTTTTTT.

The chain combines TRBV7-9 with TRBJ2-2; the D gene is possibly TRBD2 (5 bases). The CDR3 extends over 17 amino acids. With 5 bases removed from V and 2 bases from J, the gap between germline ends came to 18 bases. Germline V gene sequence: CDR1 SEHNR, CDR2 FQNEAQ (reference sequence). CDR3 sequence reads: CASSLEGDSLNTGELFF. The CDR3 DNA reads TGTGCCAGCAGCCTAGAGGGTGACTCCTTAAACACCGGGGAGCTGTTTTTT. Complete variable domain (other parts from reference TRBV7-9 and TRBJ2-2): DTGVSQNPRHKITKRGQNVTFRCDPISEHNRLYWYRQTLGQGPEFLTYFQNEAQLEKSRLLSDRFSAERPKGSFSTLEIQRTEQGDSAMYLCASSLEGDSLNTGELFFGEGSRLTVL.

About this clone: Other DNA sequences in this sample translate to the same CDR3. The chain combines TRBV5-1 with TRBJ1-1; D not certain. Germline V gene data show CDR1 as SGHRS and CDR2 as YFSETQ. V was trimmed by 2 bases and J by 1 base, leaving 9 bases between them. The CDR3 contains 14 residues. CDR3 sequence reads: CASSFLDPNTEAFF. The CDR3 DNA reads TGCGCCAGCAGCTTCTTAGACCCGAACACTGAAGCTTTCTTT.

The chain carries TRBV27 and TRBJ2-1; no clear D gene. V gave up 4 bases and J gave up 8 bases, with 12 bases separating them. CDR1 is MNHEY, CDR2 SMNVEV, per germline (reference sequence). The CDR3 covers 13 residues. The DNA of the CDR3 is TGTGCCAGCAGTTATAACTCCGGAGATGAGCAGTTCTTC. As protein: CASSYNSGDEQFF.

This clone has only one observation. The genes are TRBV7-9 and TRBJ2-7; D is undetermined. Per germline, CDR1 SEHNR and CDR2 FQNEAQ (reference sequence). The V gene lost 1 base and the J gene lost 6 bases, with 10 bases spanning the gap. The CDR3 consists of 13 residues. Here the CDR3 reads CASSLGLTGEQYF. For the CDR3, the DNA is TGTGCCAGCAGCTTAGGTCTTACGGGCGAGCAGTACTTC.

This chain links TRBV30 with TRBJ1-1; D is unclear. Trimming pared 0 bases from V and 5 bases from J, leaving 16 bases between. This CDR3 is built from 15 residues. Germline CDR1 is GTSNPN and CDR2 is SVGIG (reference sequence). The CDR3 here is CAWSVFRVIETEAFF. The CDR3 DNA reads as TGTGCCTGGAGTGTATTCCGGGTTATTGAAACTGAAGCTTTCTTT.

This chain uses TRBV2 with TRBJ1-2; the D gene is possibly TRBD1 (6 bases). Germline CDR1 reads SNHLY; CDR2 reads FYNNEI. This CDR3 contains 13 residues. Trimming cost V 6 bases and J 2 bases, with 10 bases left between them. In nucleotides, the CDR3 is TGTGCCAGCAGCGGGACACTAAACTATGGCTACACCTTC. Translating gives CASSGTLNYGYTF.

As for this clone: Other DNA sequences of this sample code for an identical CDR3. This rearrangement joins TRBV9 to TRBJ1-5; D remains ambiguous. This CDR3 contains 14 residues. V was shortened by 3 bases and J by 0 bases, with 7 bases between the two germline ends. Germline V gene lookup returns CDR1 SGDLS and CDR2 YYNGEE. Written as DNA, the CDR3 is TGTGCCAGCAGCGGAGGAGATAGCAATCAGCCCCAGCATTTT. Residues: CASSGGDSNQPQHF.

This clone has just one count. Other nucleotide sequences in the sample specify the same CDR3. The V and J genes are TRBV29-1 and TRBJ2-2; D is unresolved. CDR1 and CDR2 (germline): SQVTM, ANQGSEA. V dropped 1 base and J dropped 5 bases, with 8 bases sitting between them. The CDR3 covers 13 residues. This CDR3 reads CSVEGAGTGELFF. The CDR3 DNA follows: TGCAGCGTTGAAGGGGCCGGAACCGGGGAGCTGTTTTTT.

This clone was detected once. The chain joins TRBV4-1 to TRBJ2-7; D remains unclear. CDR3 length: 14 residues. Trimming removed 0 bases at V and 3 bases at J, with 9 bases between. Germline V lookup: CDR1 MGHRA, CDR2 YSYEKL. As DNA, the CDR3 is TGCGCCAGCAGCCAAGAACCATGGGGCTACGAGCAGTACTTC. Amino acids: CASSQEPWGYEQYF.

The chain carries TRBV28 and TRBJ2-7; D gene uncertain. This CDR3 contains 12 residues. V dropped 4 bases and J dropped 2 bases, with 6 bases sitting between them. Germline V gene sequence: CDR1 MDHEN, CDR2 SYDVKM. This chain's CDR3 is CASSYGPYEQYF. The CDR3 DNA reads as TGTGCCAGCAGTTACGGACCCTACGAGCAGTACTTC. Drawing the rest from reference TRBV28 and TRBJ2-7, the complete variable domain is DVKVTQSSRYLVKRTGEKVFLECVQDMDHENMFWYRQDPGLGLRLIYFSYDVKMKEKGDIPEGYSVSREKKERFSLILESASTNQTSMYLCASSYGPYEQYFGPGTRLTVT.

The gene calls are TRBV7-8 and TRBJ1-1, with a tentative D call TRBD1 (6 bases). CDR1 is SGHVS and CDR2 is FQNEAQ in the germline V gene. With 7 bases removed from V and 3 bases from J, the gap between germline ends came to 15 bases. The CDR3 runs to 14 residues. The CDR3 sequence is CASTLFYRDTEAFF. CDR3 nucleotides: TGTGCCAGCACCCTCTTTTACAGGGACACTGAAGCTTTCTTT.

The rearrangement joins TRBV27 to TRBJ2-1; D is possibly TRBD1 (6 bases). This CDR3 contains 16 residues. V was shortened by 5 bases and J by 4 bases, with 18 bases between the two germline ends. From germline, CDR1 is MNHEY and CDR2 SMNVEV (reference sequence). CDR3 sequence: CASSTNPGQAYNEQFF. The DNA for the CDR3 is TGTGCCAGCAGTACTAACCCGGGACAAGCTTACAATGAGCAGTTCTTC.

This chain links TRBV28 with TRBJ1-5; 10 bases are a match to TRBD1. The CDR3 runs to 15 residues. The V and J ends lost 8 bases and 0 bases, in that order; junction bases with no gene match: 4. Germline V gene sequence: CDR1 MDHEN, CDR2 SYDVKM. DNA of the CDR3: TGTGCCAGCGGGGACAGGGGTAATAGCAATCAGCCCCAGCATTTT. It codes for CASGDRGNSNQPQHF. Using reference TRBV28 and TRBJ1-5 for the parts outside the CDR3, the full variable domain is DVKVTQSSRYLVKRTGEKVFLECVQDMDHENMFWYRQDPGLGLRLIYFSYDVKMKEKGDIPEGYSVSREKKERFSLILESASTNQTSMYLCASGDRGNSNQPQHFGDGTRLSIL.

V and J are TRBV5-6 and TRBJ1-5; TRBD1 aligns across 7 bases. The CDR3 has 15 amino acids. Germline V gene lookup returns CDR1 SGHDT and CDR2 YYEEEE. After removal of 1 base from V and 7 bases from J, the junction contained 8 bases not matched to a gene. The CDR3 sequence: CASSLSEGAWQPQHF. CDR3 sequence (DNA): TGTGCCAGCAGCTTGTCGGAGGGGGCCTGGCAGCCCCAGCATTTT.

Here the CDR3 reads CASSPGWGANTEAFF. CDR3 DNA: TGTGCCAGCAGCCCAGGGTGGGGGGCGAACACTGAAGCTTTCTTT. This chain links TRBV9 with TRBJ1-1; TRBD1 might be the D (6 bases). Looked up from germline, CDR1 is SGDLS and CDR2 is YYNGEE. Trimming took off 4 bases at V and 1 base at J, with 14 bases between the two ends. This CDR3 contains 15 residues.

CDR3 nucleotides: TGTGCCAGCAGCTTCCAAACAACCTACGAGCAGTACTTC. Encoded protein: CASSFQTTYEQYF. The V call is TRBV7-8, the J call TRBJ2-7; D remains unclear. V was cut by 3 bases and J by 2 bases, with 8 bases left in between. Germline loops: CDR1 SGHVS, CDR2 FQNEAQ. The CDR3 covers 13 residues.